Shown below are 5 T cell receptor beta chains from a single sample sequenced in a study of blood T cell repertoires in COVID-19. Clones were sequenced by immunoSEQ multiplex PCR, and TCRdb holds only the in-frame ones, with some missing. The repertoire holds tens of thousands of clones, 75% to 85% seen once, with nearly 25% in the top ten. What was sequenced was peripheral blood. The receptors originated from a human donor in a cohort sampled during active COVID-19.

The chain couples TRBV5-1 to TRBJ1-2; possible D gene TRBD1, 6 bases. Germline CDR1 reads SGHRS; CDR2 reads YFSETQ. The CDR3 length is 16 residues. With 2 bases removed from V and 8 bases from J, the gap between germline ends came to 22 bases. For the CDR3, the DNA is TGCGCCAGCAGCTTACAATCAGGGGCAATGACCTTAGGCTACACCTTC. It encodes CASSLQSGAMTLGYTF. The variable domain in full, completed from reference TRBV5-1 and TRBJ1-2, reads KAGVTQTPRYLIKTRGQQVTLSCSPISGHRSVSWYQQTPGQGLQFLFEYFSETQRNKGNFPGRFSGRQFSNSRSEMNVSTLELGDSALYLCASSLQSGAMTLGYTFGSGTRLTVV.

The chain uses TRBV13 and TRBJ2-3, with D possibly TRBD1 on 5 matching bases. This CDR3 contains 15 residues. Germline loops: CDR1 PRHDT, CDR2 FYEKMQ (reference sequence). V lost 3 bases, J lost 2 bases, and 12 bases lay in between. CDR3 nucleotides: TGTGCCAGCAGCTTGTCAGGGCGCCCCACAGATACGCAGTATTTT. This sequence encodes CASSLSGRPTDTQYF.

J is TRBJ2-7 and V is TRBV2; 7 nucleotides agree with TRBD1. V was pared by 10 bases and J by 2 bases, with 8 bases of the junction left unmatched. Germline CDR1 and CDR2: SNHLY and FYNNEI. The CDR3 extends over 13 amino acids. The CDR3 protein is CAIDRVGTYEQYF. CDR3 DNA sequence: TGTGCCATCGACAGGGTAGGAACCTACGAGCAGTACTTC. The full variable domain, in which reference TRBV2 and TRBJ2-7 provide the parts outside the CDR3, is EPEVTQTPSHQVTQMGQEVILRCVPISNHLYFYWYRQILGQKVEFLVSFYNNEISEKSEIFDDQFSVERPDGSNFTLKIRSTKLEDSAMYFCAIDRVGTYEQYFGPGTRLTVT.

In this sample, this clone turned up once. The rearrangement uses TRBV7-3 and TRBJ2-5; D perhaps matches TRBD2 (5 bases). Trimming removed 1 base from V and 7 bases from J, with 13 bases in between. CDR1 SGHTA and CDR2 FQGTGA come from the germline V gene. The CDR3 spans 14 residues. CDR3 residues: CASSLIGTAGTQYF. The CDR3 DNA reads TGTGCCAGCAGCTTAATTGGCACCGCGGGGACCCAGTACTTC.

The chain joins TRBV19 to TRBJ1-6; D is uncertain. This CDR3 region has 14 residues. With 3 bases removed from V and 8 bases from J, the gap between germline ends came to 11 bases. Germline lookup yields CDR1 LNHDA and CDR2 SQIVND (reference sequence). CDR3 amino acids: CASSMTQIDSPLHF. CDR3 DNA: TGTGCCAGTAGTATGACACAGATAGATTCACCCCTCCACTTT.